The 10 T cell receptor beta chains in this list originate from one sample, sequenced in a study of regulatory T cells in long-lasting Graves disease. For TCR beta, libraries came from iRepertoire HTBI primers and Arm-PCR of CDR3 regions. One entry per CDR3 protein, called by TCRdb with MiXCR from the multiplex PCR reads. The profile shows approximately 290,000 distinct CDR3 sequences, 20% to 25% of them singletons. Time point given: persistent/refractory GD, antithyroid drugs over 5 years with positive TRAb. From PBMCs, RNA was extracted and then used to make the TCR library. This specimen consisted of peripheral blood mononuclear cells (PBMCs), obtained when the disease was refractory, from a patient treated with antithyroid drugs. These receptors all stem from a female donor with Graves disease.

The chain combines TRBV20-1 with TRBJ2-5; 8 bases agree with TRBD2. Germline CDR1 reads DFQATT; CDR2 reads SNEGSKA (reference sequence). The V gene end was trimmed by 1 base and the J gene end by 4 bases; junction bases not matched to a gene: 8. The CDR3 runs 15 residues. This chain's CDR3 is CSARGPGLGAETQYF. The CDR3 nucleotides read TGCAGTGCTAGAGGCCCGGGACTAGGGGCAGAGACCCAGTACTTC.

This clonotype has at least ten counts. This chain connects TRBV7-8 to TRBJ2-7, with TRBD1 matching 7 bases. Germline V gene sequence: CDR1 SGHVS, CDR2 FQNEAQ. The CDR3 length is 14 residues. J gave up 2 bases and V 5 bases, and 6 bases lay outside the gene matches. CDR3 in amino acids: CASSLIQGPYEQYF. CDR3 nucleotides: TGTGCCAGCAGCCTGATACAGGGGCCCTACGAGCAGTACTTC.

The rearrangement uses TRBV10-3 and TRBJ2-7; tentative D call: TRBD1 (6 bases). The CDR3 consists of 15 residues. With 3 bases removed from V and 3 bases from J, the gap between germline ends came to 15 bases. Germline CDR1 is ENHRY and CDR2 is SYGVKD. In DNA, the CDR3 is TGTGCCATCAGTGATGAGACGCAGGGGCGCTACGAGCAGTACTTC. This translates into CAISDETQGRYEQYF.

This clonotype was seen only a few times. This chain links TRBV27 with TRBJ2-7; D remains ambiguous. The CDR3 spans 13 residues. Germline loops: CDR1 MNHEY, CDR2 SMNVEV (reference sequence). The V end lost 5 bases, the J end lost 3 bases, and 11 bases lay between the germline ends. This chain's CDR3 is CASSPTEDYEQYF. CDR3 coding DNA: TGTGCCAGCAGTCCAACAGAGGACTACGAGCAGTACTTC.

Many counts were recorded for this clonotype. The chain recombines TRBV7-9 with TRBJ2-7, with 9 bases lining up with TRBD1. Unmatched junction bases numbered 3, after V lost 1 base and J lost 5 bases. The germline V gene has CDR1 SEHNR and CDR2 FQNEAQ (reference sequence). The CDR3 contains 14 residues. Here the CDR3 DNA reads TGTGCCAGCAGCTTAGGGACAGGGGTGCACGAGCAGTACTTC. As protein: CASSLGTGVHEQYF.

This clonotype appeared many times. The rearrangement joins TRBV27 to TRBJ2-1; the D gene is possibly TRBD2 (7 bases). The germline V gene encodes CDR1 MNHEY and CDR2 SMNVEV (reference sequence). This CDR3 is built from 15 residues. Trimming took off 7 bases at V and 7 bases at J, with 20 bases between the two ends. The CDR3: CASNPVGGRGNEQFF. CDR3 coding DNA: TGTGCCAGCAACCCCGTGGGGGGGCGGGGGAATGAGCAGTTCTTC.

This clonotype came up many times. The chain uses TRBV6-1 and TRBJ1-5, with D perhaps TRBD1 (5 bases). Germline V CDR1 and CDR2: MNHNS, SASEGT. The CDR3 length is 16 residues. Trimming shortened V by 0 bases and J by 2 bases, and 11 bases separated the two germline ends. This chain's CDR3 is CASSEAYGAGNQPQHF. The DNA of the CDR3 is TGTGCCAGCAGTGAAGCTTATGGGGCCGGCAATCAGCCCCAGCATTTT.

The table lists this clonotype with many counts. This chain uses TRBV2 with TRBJ2-7; 7 nucleotides align to TRBD1. The CDR3 is 13 residues long. J gave up 6 bases and V 9 bases, and 11 bases lay outside the gene matches. Germline V lookup: CDR1 SNHLY, CDR2 FYNNEI. The CDR3 nucleotides read TGTGCCAGATTCTCATTAGACAGGGCCGAGCAGTACTTC. Protein sequence: CARFSLDRAEQYF.

This clonotype was picked up a small number of times. The chain couples TRBV29-1 to TRBJ2-2; 15 nucleotides agree with TRBD2. Germline CDR1 is SQVTM and CDR2 is ANQGSEA. The ends lost 0 bases at V and 2 bases at J; junction bases unmatched: 4. This CDR3 spans 18 amino acids. The CDR3 bases are TGCAGCGTTGAAGAGGGACTAGCGGGAGGCCTCAACACCGGGGAGCTGTTTTTT. It codes for CSVEEGLAGGLNTGELFF.

A note on this clonotype: One base away lies a much larger clone, so this may be a sequencing read error. The chain recombines TRBV28 with TRBJ2-7; 7 bases match TRBD2. The CDR3 loop spans 13 amino acids. CDR1 is MDHEN, CDR2 SYDVKM, per germline. CDR3 sequence: CASSLSGDYEQHF. CDR3 in DNA: TGTGCCAGCAGTTTATCGGGGGACTACGAGCAGCACTTC.